The 16 T cell receptor beta chains in this list originate from one sample, sequenced in a study of neurological immune-mediated disorders (dated by TCRdb to about 2019). The library came from 5' RACE. The reads were generated on an Illumina HiSeq 2500. The public reads were quality trimmed at Q25 with fastp and then assembled into clones with MiXCR by TCRdb, keeping productive beta chains. Rows merge per CDR3 protein into single entries with the most common DNA and genes. The sample records 72,000 or so distinct CDR3 sequences, roughly a sixth of which are singletons. The top ten clones comprise 15% of the sample. Sequenced sample: PBMCs. These receptors came from a middle-aged woman in good health.

This clonotype came up many times. The chain links TRBV18 to TRBJ2-5; no clear D. Germline CDR1 reads KGHSH; CDR2 reads LQKENI. The CDR3 runs 14 residues. V dropped 4 bases and J dropped 2 bases, with 11 bases sitting between them. As DNA, the CDR3 is TGTGCCAGCTCACTGGCCCAGGTACAAGAGACCCAGTACTTC. Its translation: CASSLAQVQETQYF.

This chain connects TRBV19 to TRBJ1-4, with D possibly TRBD1 on 6 matching bases. Germline V gene data show CDR1 as LNHDA and CDR2 as SQIVND (reference sequence). This CDR3 contains 13 residues. Trimming took 10 bases from V and 4 from J, leaving 13 bases between them. CDR3 residues: CATADRSNEKLFF. DNA for the CDR3: TGTGCCACCGCCGACAGGAGTAATGAAAAACTGTTTTTT.

This clonotype showed up just a few times. Given a much more abundant clone one base away, this may be a read error. The chain uses TRBV7-8 and TRBJ2-5, with D unresolved. V dropped 4 bases and J dropped 9 bases, with 6 bases sitting between them. CDR3 length: 10 residues. Germline CDR1 SGHVS, CDR2 FQNEAQ. The DNA for the CDR3 is TGTGCCAGCAGCTGCCCCCCCCAGTACTTC. Protein: CASSCPPQYF.

This clonotype has at least ten counts. The CDR3 loop reads CASSTPTGRETQYF. The CDR3 nucleotides are TGTGCCAGCAGCACTCCGACAGGGCGAGAGACCCAGTACTTC. The chain joins TRBV7-2 to TRBJ2-5; 7 nucleotides line up with TRBD1. The germline V gene has CDR1 SGHTA and CDR2 FQGNSA. This CDR3 is 14 amino acids long. Trimming cost V 5 bases and J 4 bases; bases outside gene matches: 7.

This clonotype was observed at least ten times. In DNA, the CDR3 is TGTGCCAGCAGGGCAACAGGTGTAAGCTCCTACGAGCAGTACTTC. This gives the protein CASRATGVSSYEQYF. The genes are TRBV6-2 or TRBV6-3 and TRBJ2-7, with a weak D call TRBD1 (5 bases). The CDR3 runs to 15 residues. Germline V gene lookup returns CDR1 MNHEY and CDR2 SVGEGT. Trimming removed 6 bases at V and 0 bases at J, with 15 bases between.

This clonotype has a count of ten or more. V and J are TRBV4-1 and TRBJ2-5; tentatively, D is TRBD1 or TRBD2 (5 bases each). Germline CDR1 reads MGHRA; CDR2 reads YSYEKL. The CDR3 is 14 residues long. The germline V and J ends were trimmed by 4 bases and 3 bases, with 12 bases remaining between them. The CDR3 spells CASSPGPYEETQYF. The CDR3, as DNA: TGCGCCAGCAGCCCGGGGCCGTACGAAGAGACCCAGTACTTC.

V and J are TRBV13 and TRBJ1-3, with 8 positions matching TRBD1. Germline assignment: CDR1 PRHDT and CDR2 FYEKMQ (reference sequence). V was clipped by 5 bases and J by 4 bases; unmatched bases: 7. The length of the CDR3 is 15 residues. DNA of the CDR3: TGTGCCAGCAGCAACCAGGGGGCGGTCGGAAACACCATATATTTT. It encodes CASSNQGAVGNTIYF.

This clonotype was picked up many times. The CDR3 loop is CSAKSYNEQFF. The CDR3 DNA sequence: TGCAGTGCTAAGAGTTACAATGAGCAGTTCTTC. The chain links TRBV20-1 to TRBJ2-1; no firm D call. Trimming pared 4 bases from V and 4 bases from J, leaving 5 bases between. The CDR3 contains 11 residues. Germline CDR1 reads DFQATT; CDR2 reads SNEGSKA (reference sequence).

This clonotype was recorded many times. The V gene is TRBV20-1, the J gene TRBJ2-3; TRBD2 matches 8 bases. Germline-derived CDR1 and CDR2 are DFQATT and SNEGSKA (reference sequence). This CDR3 comprises 15 residues. V lost 0 bases, J lost 3 bases, and 5 bases stayed unmatched. The CDR3 nucleotides read TGCAGTGCTAGAGAGACGGGGGGGCGAACAGATACGCAGTATTTT. The encoded protein is CSARETGGRTDTQYF.

As to this clonotype: One end of the junction is discordant with germline, which a read error may explain. The V call is TRBV5-1, the J call TRBJ2-2; the match to TRBD1 covers 7 bases. This CDR3 spans 14 amino acids. The germline gives CDR1 SGHRS, CDR2 YFSETQ. The CDR3 here is CDSSWDSNTGELFF. The CDR3 DNA reads as TGCGACAGCAGCTGGGACAGTAACACAGGGGAGCTGTTTTTT.

As DNA, the CDR3 is TGTGCCAGTAGTACCTCCCAGGGGGGGTCCTACAATGAGCAGTTCTTC. This sequence encodes CASSTSQGGSYNEQFF. The chain has TRBV19 and TRBJ2-1, with D perhaps assigned TRBD1 or TRBD2 (7 bases each). The CDR3 covers 16 residues. V was shortened by 4 bases and J by 1 base, with 14 bases between the two germline ends. Germline CDR1 and CDR2: LNHDA and SQIVND (reference sequence).

This clonotype was seen at least ten times. The chain uses TRBV5-1 and TRBJ2-2; no reliable D call. This CDR3 has 16 amino acids. The V end lost 4 bases, the J end lost 6 bases, and 19 bases lay between the germline ends. Germline lookup yields CDR1 SGHRS and CDR2 YFSETQ. DNA for the CDR3: TGCGCCAGCAGCCCCGCACTTGGAGTTTCTGCCGGGGAGCTGTTTTTT. As protein: CASSPALGVSAGELFF. Full variable domain (missing parts from reference TRBV5-1 and TRBJ2-2): KAGVTQTPRYLIKTRGQQVTLSCSPISGHRSVSWYQQTPGQGLQFLFEYFSETQRNKGNFPGRFSGRQFSNSRSEMNVSTLELGDSALYLCASSPALGVSAGELFFGEGSRLTVL.

This clonotype was counted ten times or more. The chain recombines TRBV5-1 with TRBJ1-1; D not resolved. In germline, CDR1 is SGHRS, CDR2 YFSETQ. The CDR3 totals 16 residues. V lost 2 bases to trimming and J lost 7 bases, with 21 bases between them. The CDR3 loop reads CASSFFRIRSDGEAFF. CDR3 DNA sequence: TGCGCCAGCAGCTTTTTTCGTATTAGGTCGGACGGTGAAGCTTTCTTT.

This clonotype was found many times. The gene calls are TRBV7-2 and TRBJ2-5; D is undetermined. Germline CDR1 SGHTA, CDR2 FQGNSA. The length of the CDR3 is 13 residues. Trimming removed 0 bases at V and 8 bases at J, with 10 bases between. The CDR3 spells CASSLAASATQYF. The CDR3 DNA reads TGTGCCAGCAGCTTAGCGGCCTCCGCAACCCAGTACTTC. Variable domain in full (rest from reference TRBV7-2 and TRBJ2-5): GAGVSQSPSNKVTEKGKDVELRCDPISGHTALYWYRQSLGQGLEFLIYFQGNSAPDKSGLPSDRFSAERTGGSVSTLTIQRTQQEDSAVYLCASSLAASATQYFGPGTRLLVL.

This clonotype was seen repeatedly, ten times or more. The V gene is TRBV2, the J gene TRBJ1-1; D is possibly TRBD1 (6 bases). With 0 bases removed from V and 7 bases from J, the gap between germline ends came to 12 bases. This CDR3 spans 14 amino acids. Germline values: CDR1 SNHLY, CDR2 FYNNEI. The CDR3 DNA sequence: TGTGCCAGCAGTGAAGCGGGGGGCCCAGGTGAAGCTTTCTTT. Its translation is CASSEAGGPGEAFF.

Only a few counts were recorded for this clonotype. The gene calls are TRBV29-1 and TRBJ1-3; perhaps TRBD1 as D (6 bases). Germline CDR1 reads SQVTM; CDR2 reads ANQGSEA. The CDR3 has 14 residues. Between the trimmed V and J ends, which lost 7 bases and 3 bases, there was a span of 16 bases. CDR3 sequence: CSAMADRFGNTIYF. CDR3 coding DNA: TGCAGCGCTATGGCGGACAGATTTGGAAACACCATATATTTT.